The rows below give T cell receptor beta chains drawn from one sample of a study of CD8+ T cells in alopecia areata. TCRdb's copy holds only in-frame clones and misses some; the assay was immunoSEQ multiplex PCR. The top ten clones hold approximately 3.5% of a sample with over 150,000 clones, roughly three fifths of them seen once. Here the sequenced sample was CD4+ T cells sorted from blood, taken at week 4, from a patient treated with tofacitinib. These receptors were taken from a human donor with alopecia areata. The CDR3 runs from the conserved cysteine through the conserved F or W. The D gene is left open where the match is weak. Not all rows give a size; the values are once, few, many and, for expanded clones, a class.

D gene,V gene,J gene,clone size,CDR3 DNA,CDR3 protein
-,TRBV19,TRBJ2-7,few,TGTGCCACCACAGACAGGTTGGATGAGCCTTACGAGCAGTACTTC,CATTDRLDEPYEQYF
-,TRBV7-2,TRBJ1-1,-,TGTGCCAGCAGCCTTACATTGAACACTGAAGCTTTCTTT,CASSLTLNTEAFF
TRBD1,TRBV6-1,TRBJ1-1,-,TGTGCCAGCAAGCCGTATCAGGGGGGGAACACTGAAGCTTTCTTT,CASKPYQGGNTEAFF
-,TRBV27,TRBJ1-2,-,TGTGCCAGCAGTTTATCGGGAGGGAATGGCTACACCTTC,CASSLSGGNGYTF
-,TRBV29-1,TRBJ2-1,few,TGCAGCGTTGGAGCCTGGTGGGGGAGCTCCTACAATGAGCAGTTCTTC,CSVGAWWGSSYNEQFF
TRBD1,TRBV28,TRBJ1-5,-,TGTGCCAGCAGCCCGGAGGGACAGGGACGTAATCAGCCCCAGCATTTT,CASSPEGQGRNQPQHF
-,TRBV28,TRBJ2-3,few,TGTGCCAGCAGTTTGGTGGCGGGGGCTGTCACAGATACGCAGTATTTT,CASSLVAGAVTDTQYF
-,TRBV11-2,TRBJ1-5,-,TGTGCCAGCAGTCCCAGGGGCGGGGTGAATCAGCCCCAGCATTTT,CASSPRGGVNQPQHF
TRBD2,TRBV7-2,TRBJ2-4,-,TGTGCCAGCAGCCTGCGGGGAGCGGGGGAAGGCATTCAGTACTTC,CASSLRGAGEGIQYF
TRBD1,TRBV18,TRBJ1-1,few,TGTGCCAGCTCACCACGAGGAGGGGGCGCCGGAAACACTGAAGCTTTCTTT,CASSPRGGGAGNTEAFF
-,TRBV5-1,TRBJ2-5,-,TGCGCCAGCAGCCCGGGGGAGACCCAGTACTTC,CASSPGETQYF
-,TRBV9,TRBJ2-2,-,TGTGCCAGCAGCGTAGTGCCGAACACCGGGGAGCTGTTTTTT,CASSVVPNTGELFF
TRBD2,TRBV30,TRBJ2-1,-,TGTGCCTGGAGCGTAGCGGGGGGCCCGGTGAAGCAGTTCTTC,CAWSVAGGPVKQFF
-,TRBV29-1,TRBJ1-2,-,TGCAGCGTTGTAAATCGGGGGGCCGGGACGAACTATGGCTACACCTTC,CSVVNRGAGTNYGYTF
-,TRBV30,TRBJ1-1,-,TGTGCCTGGACCCCAAATGGGGCCCGTGAAGCTTTCTTT,CAWTPNGAREAFF
TRBD2,TRBV29-1,TRBJ2-5,-,TGCAGCGTCCACGGGACTAGCGGAGAGACCCAGTACTTC,CSVHGTSGETQYF
-,TRBV29-1,TRBJ2-1,-,TGCAGCGTTGGCCGCTCCCGGGACTTTTCTAACGAGCAGTTCTTC,CSVGRSRDFSNEQFF
-,TRBV27,TRBJ1-1,-,TGTGCCAGCAGGGAATCGTTCTACAGGGTTGAAGCTTTCTTT,CASRESFYRVEAFF
-,TRBV2,TRBJ2-1,-,TGTGCCAGCAGTGTCGGGGGGCGCGCAAATGAGCAGTTCTTC,CASSVGGRANEQFF
-,TRBV25-1,TRBJ2-3,-,TGTGCCAGCAGTGAATGGCGGGGACTTAGCACAGATACGCAGTATTTT,CASSEWRGLSTDTQYF
TRBD1,TRBV2,TRBJ1-5,-,TGTGCCAGCAGTCCTAACTACCAGGACAGGACTAGCAATCAGCCCCAGCATTTT,CASSPNYQDRTSNQPQHF
TRBD2,TRBV7-2,TRBJ2-3,few,TGTGCCAGCAGCTCCCCCGCGGGGGGCGTTCAGGATACGCAGTATTTT,CASSSPAGGVQDTQYF